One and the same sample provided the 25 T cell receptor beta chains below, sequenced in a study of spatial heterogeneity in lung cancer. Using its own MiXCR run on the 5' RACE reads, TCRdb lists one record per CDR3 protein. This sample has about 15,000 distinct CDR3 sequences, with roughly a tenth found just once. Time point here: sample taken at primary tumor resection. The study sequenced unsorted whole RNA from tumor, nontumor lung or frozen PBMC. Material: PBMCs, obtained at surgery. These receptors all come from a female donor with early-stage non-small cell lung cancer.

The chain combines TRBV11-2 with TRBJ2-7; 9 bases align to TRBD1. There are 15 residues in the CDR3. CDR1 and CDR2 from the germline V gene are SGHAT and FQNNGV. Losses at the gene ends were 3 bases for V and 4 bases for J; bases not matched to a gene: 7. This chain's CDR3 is CASSFRDREPYEQYF. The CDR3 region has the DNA TGTGCCAGCAGCTTCCGGGACAGGGAGCCTTACGAGCAGTACTTC.

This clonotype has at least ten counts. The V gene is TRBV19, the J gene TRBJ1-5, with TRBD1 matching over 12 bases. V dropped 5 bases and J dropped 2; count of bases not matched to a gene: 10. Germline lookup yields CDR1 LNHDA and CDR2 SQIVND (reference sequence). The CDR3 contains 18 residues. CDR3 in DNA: TGTGCCAGTAGTCCTCGCGGGACAGGGGGCATCGGCAATCAGCCCCAGCATTTT. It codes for CASSPRGTGGIGNQPQHF. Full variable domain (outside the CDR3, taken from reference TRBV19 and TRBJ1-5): DGGITQSPKYLFRKEGQNVTLSCEQNLNHDAMYWYRQDPGQGLRLIYYSQIVNDFQKGDIAEGYSVSREKKESFPLTVTSAQKNPTAFYLCASSPRGTGGIGNQPQHFGDGTRLSIL.

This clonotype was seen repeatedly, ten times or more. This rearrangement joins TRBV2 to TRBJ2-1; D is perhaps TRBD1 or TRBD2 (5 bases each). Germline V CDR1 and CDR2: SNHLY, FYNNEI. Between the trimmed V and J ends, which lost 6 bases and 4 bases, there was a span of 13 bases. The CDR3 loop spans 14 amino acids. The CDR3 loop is CASRAWDRYNEQFF. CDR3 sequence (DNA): TGTGCCAGCAGAGCCTGGGACCGTTACAATGAGCAGTTCTTC.

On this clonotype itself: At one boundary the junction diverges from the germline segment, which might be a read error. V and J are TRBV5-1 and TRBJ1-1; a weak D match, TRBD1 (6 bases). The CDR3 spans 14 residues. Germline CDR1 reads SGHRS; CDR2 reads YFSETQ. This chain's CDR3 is CASSSGGRETEVFF. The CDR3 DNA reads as TGCGCCAGCAGCTCGGGGGGCAGGGAGACTGAAGTTTTCTTT.

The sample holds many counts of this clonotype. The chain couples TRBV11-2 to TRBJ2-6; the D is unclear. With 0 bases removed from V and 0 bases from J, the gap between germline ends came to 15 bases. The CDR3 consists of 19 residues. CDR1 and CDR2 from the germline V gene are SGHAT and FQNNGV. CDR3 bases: TGTGCCAGCAGCTTAGACCCCAGGCGGATACGCTCTGGGGCCAACGTCCTGACTTTC. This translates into CASSLDPRRIRSGANVLTF.

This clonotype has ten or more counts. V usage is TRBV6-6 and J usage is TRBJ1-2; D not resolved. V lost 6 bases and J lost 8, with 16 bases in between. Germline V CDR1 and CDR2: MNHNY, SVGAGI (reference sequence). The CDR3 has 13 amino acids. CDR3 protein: CASRKELTEGYTF. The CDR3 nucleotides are TGTGCCAGCAGAAAGGAGCTGACGGAAGGCTACACCTTC.

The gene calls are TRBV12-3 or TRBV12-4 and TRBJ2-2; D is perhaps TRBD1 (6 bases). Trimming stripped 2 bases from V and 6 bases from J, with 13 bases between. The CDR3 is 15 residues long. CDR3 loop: CASSLSRQVPGELFF. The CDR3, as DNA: TGTGCCAGCAGTTTATCTCGACAGGTACCCGGGGAGCTGTTTTTT.

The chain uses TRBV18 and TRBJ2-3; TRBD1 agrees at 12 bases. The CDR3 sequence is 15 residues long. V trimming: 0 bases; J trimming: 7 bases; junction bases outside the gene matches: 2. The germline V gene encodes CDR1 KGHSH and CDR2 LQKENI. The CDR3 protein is CASSPPGQGAYTQYF. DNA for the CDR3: TGTGCCAGCTCACCACCGGGACAGGGGGCGTATACGCAGTATTTT.

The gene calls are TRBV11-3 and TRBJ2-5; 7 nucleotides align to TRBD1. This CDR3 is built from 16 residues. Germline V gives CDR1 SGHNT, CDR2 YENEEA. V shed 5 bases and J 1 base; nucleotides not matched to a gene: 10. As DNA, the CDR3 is TGTGCCAGCAGCCCAGGGACAGAGCAGTTCCAAGAGACCCAGTACTTC. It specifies CASSPGTEQFQETQYF.

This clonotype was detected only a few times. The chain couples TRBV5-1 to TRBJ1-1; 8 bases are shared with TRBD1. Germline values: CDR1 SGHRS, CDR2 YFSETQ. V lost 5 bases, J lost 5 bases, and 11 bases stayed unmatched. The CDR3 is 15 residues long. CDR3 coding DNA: TGCGCCAGCAGTCAGTCGGACAGGGTAGGGACTGAAGCTTTCTTT. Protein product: CASSQSDRVGTEAFF.

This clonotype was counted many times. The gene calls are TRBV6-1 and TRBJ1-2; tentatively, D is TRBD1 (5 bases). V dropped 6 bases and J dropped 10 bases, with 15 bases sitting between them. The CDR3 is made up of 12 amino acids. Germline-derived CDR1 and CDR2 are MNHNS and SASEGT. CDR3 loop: CASSSGGIDYTF. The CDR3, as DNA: TGTGCCAGCAGCTCCGGGGGAATTGACTACACCTTC.

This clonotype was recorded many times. The CDR3 reads CASSGTVTTGELFF. Here the CDR3 DNA reads TGTGCCAGCAGCGGGACAGTAACCACCGGGGAGCTGTTTTTT. The V and J genes are TRBV6-5 and TRBJ2-2; 7 positions agree with TRBD1. The CDR3 covers 14 residues. Germline values: CDR1 MNHEY, CDR2 SVGAGI. V dropped 6 bases and J dropped 4; count of bases not matched to a gene: 5.

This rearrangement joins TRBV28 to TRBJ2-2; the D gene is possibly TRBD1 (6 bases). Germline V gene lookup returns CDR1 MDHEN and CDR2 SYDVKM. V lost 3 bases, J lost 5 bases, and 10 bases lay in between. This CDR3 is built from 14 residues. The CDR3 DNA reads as TGTGCCAGCAGTTTGGTACAGGGTACCGGGGAGCTGTTTTTT. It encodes CASSLVQGTGELFF.

The CDR3 DNA is TGTGCCAGCAAATCTCCCAGTGCAGATACGCAGTATTTT. It is translated as CASKSPSADTQYF. The rearrangement joins TRBV2 to TRBJ2-3; no clear D gene. Trimming cost V 7 bases and J 4 bases, with 12 bases left between them. CDR1 and CDR2 from the germline V gene are SNHLY and FYNNEI. The CDR3 length is 13 residues.

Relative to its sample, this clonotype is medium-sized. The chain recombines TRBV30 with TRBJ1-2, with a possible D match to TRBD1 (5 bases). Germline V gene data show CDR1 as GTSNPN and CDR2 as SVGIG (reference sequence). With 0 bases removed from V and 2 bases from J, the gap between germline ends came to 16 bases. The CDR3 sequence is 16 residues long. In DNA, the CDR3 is TGTGCCTGGAGTGTACAGAGGGGCAGGCCGAACTATGGCTACACCTTC. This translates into CAWSVQRGRPNYGYTF. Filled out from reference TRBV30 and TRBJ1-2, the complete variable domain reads SQTIHQWPATLVQPVGSPLSLECTVEGTSNPNLYWYRQAAGRGLQLLFYSVGIGQISSEVPQNLSASRPQDRQFILSSKKLLLSDSGFYLCAWSVQRGRPNYGYTFGSGTRLTVV.

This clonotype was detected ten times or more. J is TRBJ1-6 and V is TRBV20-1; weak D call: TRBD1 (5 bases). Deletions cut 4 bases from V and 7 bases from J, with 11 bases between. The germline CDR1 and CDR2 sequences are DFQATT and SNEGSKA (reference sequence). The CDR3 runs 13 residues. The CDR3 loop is CSAMGGANSPLHF. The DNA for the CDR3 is TGCAGTGCTATGGGTGGGGCAAATTCACCCCTCCACTTT.

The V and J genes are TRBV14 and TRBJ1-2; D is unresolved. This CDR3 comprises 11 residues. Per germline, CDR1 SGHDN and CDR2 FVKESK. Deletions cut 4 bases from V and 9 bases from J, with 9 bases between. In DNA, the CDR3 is TGTGCCAGCAGCCGAGACCGACGCTACACCTTC. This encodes CASSRDRRYTF.

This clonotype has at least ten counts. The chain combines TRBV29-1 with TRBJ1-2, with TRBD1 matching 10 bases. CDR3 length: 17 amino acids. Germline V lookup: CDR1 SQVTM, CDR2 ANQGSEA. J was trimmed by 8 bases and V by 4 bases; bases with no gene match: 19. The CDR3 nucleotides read TGCAGCGTTGTCGCCAGGTCCGGACAGGGGGTTGTCGGCGGCTACACCTTC. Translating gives CSVVARSGQGVVGGYTF.

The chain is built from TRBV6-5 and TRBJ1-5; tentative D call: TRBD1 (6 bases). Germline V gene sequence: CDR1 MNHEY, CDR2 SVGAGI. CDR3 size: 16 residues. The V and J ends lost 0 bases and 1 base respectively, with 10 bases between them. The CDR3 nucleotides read TGTGCCAGCAGTTACTCCGCGACAGGAAGCAATCAGCCCCAGCATTTT. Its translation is CASSYSATGSNQPQHF.

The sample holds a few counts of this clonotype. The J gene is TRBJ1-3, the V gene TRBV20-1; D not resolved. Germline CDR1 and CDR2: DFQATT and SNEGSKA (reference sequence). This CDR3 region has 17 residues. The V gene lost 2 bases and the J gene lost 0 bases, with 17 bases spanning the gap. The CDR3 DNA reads TGCAGTGCTAGATCTCCAGTCGTAGAACACTCTGGAAACACCATATATTTT. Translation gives CSARSPVVEHSGNTIYF.

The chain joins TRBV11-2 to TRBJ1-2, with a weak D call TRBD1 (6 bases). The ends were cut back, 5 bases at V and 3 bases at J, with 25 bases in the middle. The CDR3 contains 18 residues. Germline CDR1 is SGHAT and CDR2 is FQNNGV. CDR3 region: CASSPFPGGGGSHYGYTF. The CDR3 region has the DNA TGTGCCAGCAGCCCCTTCCCGGGAGGGGGGGGCTCCCACTATGGCTACACCTTC.

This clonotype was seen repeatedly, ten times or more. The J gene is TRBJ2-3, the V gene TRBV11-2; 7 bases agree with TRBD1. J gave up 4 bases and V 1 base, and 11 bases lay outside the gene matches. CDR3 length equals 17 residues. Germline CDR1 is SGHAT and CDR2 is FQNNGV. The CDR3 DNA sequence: TGTGCCAGCAGCTTAGGGGACAGTTCTAGGCGTCCAGATACGCAGTATTTT. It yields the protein CASSLGDSSRRPDTQYF.

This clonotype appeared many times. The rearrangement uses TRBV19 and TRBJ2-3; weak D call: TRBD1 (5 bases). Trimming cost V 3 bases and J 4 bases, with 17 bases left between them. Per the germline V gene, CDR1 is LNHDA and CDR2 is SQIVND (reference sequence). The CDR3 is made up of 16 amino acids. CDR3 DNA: TGTGCCAGTAGTATGACGGCAGGGAAAGGGTCAGATACGCAGTATTTT. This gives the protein CASSMTAGKGSDTQYF.

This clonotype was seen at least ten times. The CDR3 sequence: CASSFEGGSFEKLFF. The CDR3 bases are TGCGCCAGCAGCTTCGAAGGGGGCTCGTTCGAAAAACTGTTTTTT. The V gene is TRBV5-1, the J gene TRBJ1-4, with 7 positions matching TRBD1. The V gene end was trimmed by 2 bases and the J gene end by 8 bases; junction bases not matched to a gene: 9. Germline CDR1 SGHRS, CDR2 YFSETQ. The CDR3 is 15 amino acids.

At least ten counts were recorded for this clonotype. The CDR3 DNA sequence: TGTGCCAGCTCACCATTGGAGTCTAAGGGTAACGGCTACACCTTC. Amino acid sequence: CASSPLESKGNGYTF. J is TRBJ1-2 and V is TRBV18; D remains ambiguous. The germline V gene encodes CDR1 KGHSH and CDR2 LQKENI. The CDR3 runs 15 residues. Between the trimmed V and J ends, which lost 2 bases and 8 bases, there was a span of 18 bases.